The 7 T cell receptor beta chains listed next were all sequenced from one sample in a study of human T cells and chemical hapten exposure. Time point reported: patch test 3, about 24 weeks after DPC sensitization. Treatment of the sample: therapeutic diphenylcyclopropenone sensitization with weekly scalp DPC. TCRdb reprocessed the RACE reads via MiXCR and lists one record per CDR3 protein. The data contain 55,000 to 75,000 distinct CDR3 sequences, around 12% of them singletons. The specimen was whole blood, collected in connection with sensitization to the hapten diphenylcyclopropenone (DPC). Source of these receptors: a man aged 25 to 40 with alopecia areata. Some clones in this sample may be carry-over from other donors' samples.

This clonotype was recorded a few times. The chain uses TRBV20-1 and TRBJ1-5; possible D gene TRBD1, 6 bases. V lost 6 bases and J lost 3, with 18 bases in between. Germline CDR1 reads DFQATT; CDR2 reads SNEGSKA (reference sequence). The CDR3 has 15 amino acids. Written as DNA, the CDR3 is TGCAGTGCCCGAAGGGGGGCCGGGCCCAATCAGCCCCAGCATTTT. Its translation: CSARRGAGPNQPQHF.

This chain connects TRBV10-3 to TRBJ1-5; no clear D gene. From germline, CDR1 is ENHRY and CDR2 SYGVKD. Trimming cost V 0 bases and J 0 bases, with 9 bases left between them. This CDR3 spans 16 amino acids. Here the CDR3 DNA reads TGTGCCATCAGTGAGTCAGGGCGGACTAGCAATCAGCCCCAGCATTTT. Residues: CAISESGRTSNQPQHF.

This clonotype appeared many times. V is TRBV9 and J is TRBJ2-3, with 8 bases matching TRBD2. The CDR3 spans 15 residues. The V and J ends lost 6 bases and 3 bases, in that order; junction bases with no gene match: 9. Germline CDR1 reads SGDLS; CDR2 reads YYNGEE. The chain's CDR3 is CASTLGGGGTDTQYF. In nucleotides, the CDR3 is TGTGCCAGCACCCTGGGGGGCGGGGGGACAGATACGCAGTATTTT.

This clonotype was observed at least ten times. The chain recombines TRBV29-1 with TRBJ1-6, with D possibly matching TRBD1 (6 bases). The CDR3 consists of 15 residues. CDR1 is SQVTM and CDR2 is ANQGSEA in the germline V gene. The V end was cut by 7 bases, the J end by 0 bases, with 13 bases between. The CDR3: CSARQDSSYNSPLHF. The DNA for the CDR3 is TGCAGCGCAAGACAGGACAGCTCCTATAATTCACCCCTCCACTTT. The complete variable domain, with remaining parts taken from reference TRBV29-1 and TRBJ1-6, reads SAVISQKPSRDICQRGTSLTIQCQVDSQVTMMFWYRQQPGQSLTLIATANQGSEATYESGFVIDKFPISRPNLTFSTLTVSNMSPEDSSIYLCSARQDSSYNSPLHFGNGTRLTVT.

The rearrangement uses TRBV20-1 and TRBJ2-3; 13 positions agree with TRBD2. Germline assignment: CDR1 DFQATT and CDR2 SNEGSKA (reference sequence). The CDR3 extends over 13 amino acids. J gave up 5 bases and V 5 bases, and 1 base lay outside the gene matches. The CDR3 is CSARLAGGDTQYF. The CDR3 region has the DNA TGCAGTGCTCGACTAGCGGGGGGAGATACGCAGTATTTT.

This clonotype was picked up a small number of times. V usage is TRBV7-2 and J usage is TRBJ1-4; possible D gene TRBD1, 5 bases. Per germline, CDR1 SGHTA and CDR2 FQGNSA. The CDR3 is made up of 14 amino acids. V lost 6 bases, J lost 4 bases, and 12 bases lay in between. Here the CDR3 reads CASRDPGLNEKLFF. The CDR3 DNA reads TGTGCCAGCAGGGATCCGGGGCTTAATGAAAAACTGTTTTTT.

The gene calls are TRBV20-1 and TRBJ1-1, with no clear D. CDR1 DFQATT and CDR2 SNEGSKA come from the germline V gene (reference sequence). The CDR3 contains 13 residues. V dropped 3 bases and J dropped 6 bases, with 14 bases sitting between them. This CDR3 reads CSASPFGSSEAFF. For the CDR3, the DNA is TGCAGTGCTAGCCCATTCGGCAGTTCTGAAGCTTTCTTT.